The T cell receptor beta chain under discussion was sequenced for a study of blood T cells in healthy people across ages. Study-wide findings and caveats: Age showed a roughly linear inverse relationship with TCR beta diversity per million T cells.

Only a few counts were recorded for this clonotype. The antigen is not known. PCR was performed a second time for about 7 to 11 cycles using a sample-barcoded 5' primer and a J-beta primer mix. TCRdb passed the 5' RACE reads through MiXCR, listing each CDR3 protein once. The sample has 800,000 or so distinct CDR3 sequences; around 25% are singletons. The same data also went into a second study, on T cells of mothers and their children. That report adds: Three healthy Caucasian mothers and their six children donated. Slightly higher but non-significant overlap marked related mother-child pairs versus unrelated pairs.

Sequencing was performed on blood. The source is a boy younger than 18 in good health.

As DNA, the CDR3 is TGTGCCAGCAGTGTGGGGAGGGCCCAGTACTTC. This translates into CASSVGRAQYF. The V and J genes are TRBV25-1 and TRBJ2-5; 7 bases agree with TRBD2. CDR1 is MGHDK, CDR2 SYGVNS, per germline. CDR3 length: 11 residues. Trimming removed 4 bases from V and 9 bases from J; junction bases left unmatched: 2. Full variable domain (remainder filled in from reference TRBV25-1 and TRBJ2-5): EADIYQTPRYLVIGTGKKITLECSQTMGHDKMYWYQQDPGMELHLIHYSYGVNSTEKGDLSSESTVSRIRTEHFPLTLESARPSHTSQYLCASSVGRAQYFGPGTRLLVL.